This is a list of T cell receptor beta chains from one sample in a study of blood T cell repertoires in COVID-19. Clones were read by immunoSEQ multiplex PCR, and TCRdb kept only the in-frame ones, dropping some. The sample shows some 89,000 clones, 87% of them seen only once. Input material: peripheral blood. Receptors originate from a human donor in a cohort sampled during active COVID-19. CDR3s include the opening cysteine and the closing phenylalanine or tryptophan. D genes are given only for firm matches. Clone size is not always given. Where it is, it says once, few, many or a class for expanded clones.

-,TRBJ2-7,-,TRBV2,CASRPPGDLYHEQYF,TGTGCCAGCAGACCCCCAGGGGATCTTTATCACGAGCAGTACTTC
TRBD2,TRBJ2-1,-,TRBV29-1,CSGVAGGPGNEQFF,TGCAGCGGGGTAGCGGGGGGGCCAGGCAATGAGCAGTTCTTC
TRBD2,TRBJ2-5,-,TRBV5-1,CASSDGGGGTQETQYF,TGCGCCAGCAGCGATGGTGGCGGGGGGACACAAGAGACCCAGTACTTC
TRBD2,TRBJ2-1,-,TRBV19,CASESGRAYNEQFF,TGTGCCAGTGAAAGCGGGAGGGCCTACAATGAGCAGTTCTTC
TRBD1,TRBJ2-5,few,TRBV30,CAWSSGQPSETQYF,TGTGCCTGGAGTTCGGGACAGCCATCGGAGACCCAGTACTTC
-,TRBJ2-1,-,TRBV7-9,CASSLVSQGPYNEQFF,TGTGCCAGCAGCTTAGTCTCCCAGGGGCCGTACAATGAGCAGTTCTTC
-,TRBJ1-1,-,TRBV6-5,CASSYSSGANTEAFF,TGTGCCAGCAGTTACTCTTCAGGGGCGAACACTGAAGCTTTCTTT
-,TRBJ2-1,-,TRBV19,CASERLVLVTYNEQFF,TGTGCCAGCGAGAGGCTTGTCCTAGTCACCTACAATGAGCAGTTCTTC
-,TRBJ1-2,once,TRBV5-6,CASSLSGGGHPSNYGYTF,TGTGCCAGCAGCTTAAGTGGGGGGGGACACCCTTCCAACTATGGCTACACCTTC
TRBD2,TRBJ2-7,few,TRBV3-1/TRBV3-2,CASSQEVASGSYEQYF,TGTGCCAGCAGCCAAGAGGTGGCTAGCGGCTCCTACGAGCAGTACTTC
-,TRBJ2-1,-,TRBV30,CARSRSSYNEQFF,TGTGCCAGGTCGAGGAGCTCCTACAATGAGCAGTTCTTC
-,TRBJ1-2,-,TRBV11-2,CASSLEPNRVLGYTF,TGTGCCAGCAGCTTAGAGCCGAACAGGGTCCTCGGCTACACCTTC
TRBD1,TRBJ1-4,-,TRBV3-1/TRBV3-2,CASSRRDRGTGYEKLFF,TGTGCCAGCAGCCGACGGGACAGGGGGACGGGGTATGAAAAACTGTTTTTT
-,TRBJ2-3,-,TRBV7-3,CASSTLATDTQYF,TGTGCCAGCAGCACACTAGCAACAGATACGCAGTATTTT
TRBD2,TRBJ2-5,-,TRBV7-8,CASRKTSGYIGPETQYF,TGTGCCAGCAGAAAGACTAGCGGTTATATTGGGCCGGAGACCCAGTACTTC
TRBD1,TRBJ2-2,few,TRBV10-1,CASSESTGGKVGELFF,TGCGCCAGCAGTGAGTCGACAGGGGGAAAGGTCGGGGAGCTGTTTTTT
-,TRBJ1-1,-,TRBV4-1,CASSQGTAGLNTEAFF,TGCGCCAGCAGCCAAGGTACGGCAGGGCTGAACACTGAAGCTTTCTTT
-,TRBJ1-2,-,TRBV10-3,CAISERREDGYTF,TGTGCCATCAGTGAGCGCAGGGAAGATGGCTACACCTTC
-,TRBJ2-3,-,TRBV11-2,CASSLGHPTDTQYF,TGTGCCAGCAGCTTAGGGCATCCCACAGATACGCAGTATTTT
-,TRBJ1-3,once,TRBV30,CAWSLRPGTLSSGNTIYF,TGTGCCTGGAGTTTAAGGCCCGGGACATTGAGCTCTGGAAACACCATATATTTT
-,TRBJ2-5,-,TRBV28,CASSLLAGSGETQYF,TGTGCCAGCAGTCTCCTTGCGGGGAGTGGGGAGACCCAGTACTTC
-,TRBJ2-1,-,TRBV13,CASSQGAGDRGLF,TGTGCCAGCAGCCAAGGTGCGGGAGACAGGGGACTCTTC